The present T cell receptor beta chain was sequenced within a study of T cells in Graves' hyperthyroidism and ophthalmopathy. Germline V gene data show CDR1 as LNHDA and CDR2 as SQIVND (reference sequence). The CDR3 consists of 14 residues. Trimming shortened V by 4 bases and J by 3 bases, and 10 bases separated the two germline ends. Broader study findings: The model made its ophthalmopathy prediction, and onset followed a median approximately 6.5 months later.

RNA transcripts yielded amplified TCR beta CDR3 regions. HTBI primers were used for first-round RT-PCR of the TCR CDR3. In TCRdb, the multiplex PCR reads were re-called with MiXCR into one record per CDR3 protein. Of hundreds of thousands of distinct CDR3 sequences listed, around 13% are singletons. It was considered stable Graves' hyperthyroidism when ophthalmopathy did not progress within 18 months. The hyperthyroidism patients had all been newly diagnosed, and their disease duration was under 2 months. Their ages ranged from 18 to 65 years. Pregnant or lactating patients were excluded, as were those with uncontrolled infection or other autoimmune disease. Comment on this clonotype: Its cognate antigen is unknown.

This receptor was obtained from a woman aged 18-30 years with Graves' hyperthyroidism. What was sequenced was blood. V is TRBV19 and J is TRBJ2-1, with D unclear. This chain's CDR3 is CASSTTPSYNEQFF. CDR3 sequence (DNA): TGTGCCAGTAGTACGACTCCAAGCTACAATGAGCAGTTCTTC.